One sample yielded the 3 T cell receptor beta chains listed below, sequenced in a study of blood T cell repertoires in COVID-19. Produced via immunoSEQ multiplex PCR; TCRdb's table is partial and in-frame only. In the table there are under 200,000 clones, about 85% of which are singletons. The sequenced material came from peripheral blood. The receptor source for this set is a woman of 80 years or more with acute or convalescent COVID-19.

The genes are TRBV7-2 and TRBJ2-1; D is possibly TRBD1 (7 bases). The CDR3 runs to 15 residues. Germline loops: CDR1 SGHTA, CDR2 FQGNSA. The V and J ends lost 4 bases and 6 bases respectively, with 16 bases between them. CDR3 nucleotide sequence: TGTGCCAGCAGCTCCCGACAGGGAGGTGTCAATGAGCAGTTCTTC. Protein product: CASSSRQGGVNEQFF.

The chain carries TRBV4-2 and TRBJ1-4; possible D gene TRBD1, 5 bases. V dropped 3 bases and J dropped 8 bases, with 13 bases sitting between them. This CDR3 comprises 14 residues. Germline V gives CDR1 LGHNA, CDR2 YNFKEQ. This CDR3 reads CASSQVGGREKLFF. DNA for the CDR3: TGTGCCAGCAGCCAGGTGGGGGGGAGAGAAAAACTGTTTTTT.

V and J are TRBV4-3 and TRBJ1-3; possible D gene TRBD1, 6 bases. CDR3 length: 17 residues. The ends were cut back, 2 bases at V and 2 bases at J, with 16 bases in the middle. CDR1 LGHNA and CDR2 YSLEER come from the germline V gene. The CDR3 coding sequence is TGCGCCAGCAGCCAACATGCTGGACAGCCCCCTGGAAACACCATATATTTT. Its protein product is CASSQHAGQPPGNTIYF.